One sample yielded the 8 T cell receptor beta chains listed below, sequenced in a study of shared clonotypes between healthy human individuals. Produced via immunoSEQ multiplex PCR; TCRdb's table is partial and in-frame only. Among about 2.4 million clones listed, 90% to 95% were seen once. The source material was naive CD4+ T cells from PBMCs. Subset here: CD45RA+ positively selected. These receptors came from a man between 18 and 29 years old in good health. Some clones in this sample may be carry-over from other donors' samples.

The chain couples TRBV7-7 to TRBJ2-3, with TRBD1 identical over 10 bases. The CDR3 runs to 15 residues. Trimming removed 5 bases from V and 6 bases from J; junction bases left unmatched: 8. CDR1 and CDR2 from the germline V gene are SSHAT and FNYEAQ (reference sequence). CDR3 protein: CASSIGQGGPDTQYF. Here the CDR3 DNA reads TGTGCCAGCAGCATCGGACAGGGGGGACCGGATACGCAGTATTTT.

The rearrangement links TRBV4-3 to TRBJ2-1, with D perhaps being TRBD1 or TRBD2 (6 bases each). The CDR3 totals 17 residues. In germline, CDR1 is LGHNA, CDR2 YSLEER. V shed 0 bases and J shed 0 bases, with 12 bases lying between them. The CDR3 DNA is TGCGCCAGCAGCCAAGACGGGGGCAGGAACTCCTACAATGAGCAGTTCTTC. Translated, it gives CASSQDGGRNSYNEQFF.

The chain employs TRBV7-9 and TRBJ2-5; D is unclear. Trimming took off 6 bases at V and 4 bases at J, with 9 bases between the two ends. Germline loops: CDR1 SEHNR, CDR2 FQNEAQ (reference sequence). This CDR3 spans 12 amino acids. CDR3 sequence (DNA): TGTGCCAGCAGGAAGGAGCGAGAGACCCAGTACTTC. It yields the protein CASRKERETQYF.

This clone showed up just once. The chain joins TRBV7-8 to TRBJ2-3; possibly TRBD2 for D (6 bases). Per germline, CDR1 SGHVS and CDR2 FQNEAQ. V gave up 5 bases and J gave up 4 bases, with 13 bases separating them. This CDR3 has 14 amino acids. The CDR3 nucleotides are TGTGCCAGCAGCAAAGTCACTAGCTCAGATACGCAGTATTTT. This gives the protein CASSKVTSSDTQYF. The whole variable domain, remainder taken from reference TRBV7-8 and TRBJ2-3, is GAGVSQSPRYKVAKRGQDVALRCDPISGHVSLFWYQQALGQGPEFLTYFQNEAQLDKSGLPSDRFFAERPEGSVSTLKIQRTQQEDSAVYLCASSKVTSSDTQYFGPGTRLTVL.

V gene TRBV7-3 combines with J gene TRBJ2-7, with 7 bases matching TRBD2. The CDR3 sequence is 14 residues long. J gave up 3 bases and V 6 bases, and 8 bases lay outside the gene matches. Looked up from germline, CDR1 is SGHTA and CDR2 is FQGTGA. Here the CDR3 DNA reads TGTGCCAGCAGTGGAACGGCGGGAGACTACGAGCAGTACTTC. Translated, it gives CASSGTAGDYEQYF.

The CDR3 spells CASSLFGSYNEQFF. Here the CDR3 DNA reads TGCGCCAGCAGCTTGTTTGGTTCCTACAATGAGCAGTTCTTC. The chain carries TRBV5-1 and TRBJ2-1, with D unclear. Trimming shortened V by 1 base and J by 1 base, and 6 bases separated the two germline ends. Germline CDR1 and CDR2: SGHRS and YFSETQ. The CDR3 sequence is 14 residues long.

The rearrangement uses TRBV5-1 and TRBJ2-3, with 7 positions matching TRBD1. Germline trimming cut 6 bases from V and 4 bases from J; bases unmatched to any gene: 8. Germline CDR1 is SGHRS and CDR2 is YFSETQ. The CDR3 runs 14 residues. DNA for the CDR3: TGCGCCAGCAAAACAGGGGCTATCTCAGATACGCAGTATTTT. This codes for CASKTGAISDTQYF. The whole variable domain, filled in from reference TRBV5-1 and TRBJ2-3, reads KAGVTQTPRYLIKTRGQQVTLSCSPISGHRSVSWYQQTPGQGLQFLFEYFSETQRNKGNFPGRFSGRQFSNSRSEMNVSTLELGDSALYLCASKTGAISDTQYFGPGTRLTVL.

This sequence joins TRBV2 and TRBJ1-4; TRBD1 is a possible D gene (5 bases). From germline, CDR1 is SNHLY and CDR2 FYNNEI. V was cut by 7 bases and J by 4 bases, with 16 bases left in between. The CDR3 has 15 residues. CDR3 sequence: CASTVIQGYNEKLFF. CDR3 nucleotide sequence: TGTGCCAGCACTGTCATCCAGGGCTATAATGAAAAACTGTTTTTT.